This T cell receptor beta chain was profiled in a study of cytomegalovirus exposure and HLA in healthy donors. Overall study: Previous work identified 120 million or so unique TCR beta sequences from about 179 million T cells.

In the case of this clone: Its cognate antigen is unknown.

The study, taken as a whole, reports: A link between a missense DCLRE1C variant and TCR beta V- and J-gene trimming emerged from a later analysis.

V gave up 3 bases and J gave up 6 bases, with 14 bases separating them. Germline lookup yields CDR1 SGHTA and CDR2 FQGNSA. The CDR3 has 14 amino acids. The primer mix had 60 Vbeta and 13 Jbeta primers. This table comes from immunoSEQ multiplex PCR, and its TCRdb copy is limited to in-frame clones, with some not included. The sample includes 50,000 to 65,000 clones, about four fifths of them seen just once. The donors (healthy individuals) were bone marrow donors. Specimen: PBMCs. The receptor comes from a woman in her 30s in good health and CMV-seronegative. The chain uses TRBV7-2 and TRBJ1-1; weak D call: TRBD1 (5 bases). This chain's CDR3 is CASSLGRAWPEAFF. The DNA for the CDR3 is TGTGCCAGCAGCTTGGGCAGGGCCTGGCCTGAAGCTTTCTTT. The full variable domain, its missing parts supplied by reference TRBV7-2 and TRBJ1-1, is GAGVSQSPSNKVTEKGKDVELRCDPISGHTALYWYRQSLGQGLEFLIYFQGNSAPDKSGLPSDRFSAERTGGSVSTLTIQRTQQEDSAVYLCASSLGRAWPEAFFGQGTRLTVV.